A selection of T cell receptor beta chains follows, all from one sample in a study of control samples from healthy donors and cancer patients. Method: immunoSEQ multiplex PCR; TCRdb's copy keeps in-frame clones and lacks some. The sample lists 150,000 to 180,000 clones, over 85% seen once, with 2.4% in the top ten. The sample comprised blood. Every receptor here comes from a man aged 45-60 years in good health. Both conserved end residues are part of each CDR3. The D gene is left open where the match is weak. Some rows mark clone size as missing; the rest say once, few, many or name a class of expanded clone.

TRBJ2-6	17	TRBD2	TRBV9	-	CASSGAGSGTGANVLTF	TGTGCCAGCAGCGGGGCGGGAAGCGGGACTGGGGCCAACGTCCTGACTTTC
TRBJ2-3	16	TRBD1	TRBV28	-	CASSLVSGGFADTQYF	TGTGCCAGCAGTTTAGTGTCAGGGGGATTTGCAGATACGCAGTATTTT
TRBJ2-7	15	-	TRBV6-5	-	CASSYSLPATYEQYF	TGTGCCAGCAGTTACTCGCTACCCGCCACCTACGAGCAGTACTTC
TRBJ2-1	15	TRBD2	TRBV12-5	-	CASGLSAGVANEQFF	TGTGCTAGTGGTTTGTCAGCGGGAGTGGCCAATGAGCAGTTCTTC
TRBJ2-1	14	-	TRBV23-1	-	CASNRTTGYNEQFF	TGCGCCAGCAACCGCACGACAGGTTACAATGAGCAGTTCTTC
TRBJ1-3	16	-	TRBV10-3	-	CAISQTQGKSGNTIYF	TGTGCCATCAGCCAAACCCAGGGCAAATCTGGAAACACCATATATTTT
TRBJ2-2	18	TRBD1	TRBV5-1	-	CASSQRTGATMNTGELFF	TGCGCCAGCAGCCAACGGACAGGGGCAACGATGAACACCGGGGAGCTGTTTTTT
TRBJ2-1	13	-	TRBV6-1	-	CASSENRDSEQFF	TGTGCCAGCAGTGAAAACAGGGATAGTGAGCAGTTCTTC
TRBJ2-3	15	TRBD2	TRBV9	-	CASSVYGGRTDTQYF	TGTGCCAGCAGCGTATATGGCGGGAGGACAGATACGCAGTATTTT
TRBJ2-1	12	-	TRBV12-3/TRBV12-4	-	CASRPDLGPPFF	TGTGCCAGCAGGCCAGACCTAGGCCCTCCGTTCTTC
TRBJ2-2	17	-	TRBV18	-	CASSPPNPGGANGELFF	TGTGCCAGCTCACCACCGAATCCCGGGGGCGCAAACGGGGAGCTGTTTTTT
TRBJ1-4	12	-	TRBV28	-	CASSSETEKLFF	TGTGCCAGCAGTTCCGAAACTGAAAAACTGTTTTTT
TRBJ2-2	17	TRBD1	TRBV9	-	CASSVVSTGPNTGELFF	TGTGCCAGCAGCGTAGTTTCGACAGGGCCGAACACCGGGGAGCTGTTTTTT
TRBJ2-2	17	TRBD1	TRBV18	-	CASSQNAGTANTGELFF	TGTGCCAGCTCACAGAACGCCGGGACAGCGAACACCGGGGAGCTGTTTTTT
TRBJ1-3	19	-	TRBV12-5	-	CASGLVGTGAFSSGNTIYF	TGTGCTAGTGGTTTGGTGGGGACCGGGGCCTTTTCCTCTGGAAACACCATATATTTT
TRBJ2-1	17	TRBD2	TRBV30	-	CAWSGGSGGGSYNEQFF	TGTGCCTGGAGTGGAGGGTCGGGAGGAGGGTCCTACAATGAGCAGTTCTTC
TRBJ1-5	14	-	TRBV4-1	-	CASSQIDSNQPQHF	TGCGCCAGCAGCCAAATTGATAGCAATCAGCCCCAGCATTTT
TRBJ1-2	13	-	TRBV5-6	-	CASSQRVPRGYTF	TGTGCCAGCAGCCAGAGGGTCCCCCGTGGCTACACCTTC
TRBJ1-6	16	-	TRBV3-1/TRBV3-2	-	CASSQDAEGFNSPLHF	TGTGCCAGCAGCCAAGATGCTGAAGGTTTTAATTCACCCCTCCACTTT
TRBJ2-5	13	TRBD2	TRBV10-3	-	CAIGGGSQETQYF	TGTGCCATCGGGGGGGGATCTCAAGAGACCCAGTACTTC
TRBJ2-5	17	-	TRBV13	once	CASSGRSPGLRQETQYF	TGTGCCAGCAGCGGGCGGAGTCCGGGCCTTCGCCAAGAGACCCAGTACTTC
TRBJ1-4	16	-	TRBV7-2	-	CASSLVKTGLWEKLFF	TGTGCCAGCAGCTTAGTAAAAACAGGGCTCTGGGAAAAACTGTTTTTT
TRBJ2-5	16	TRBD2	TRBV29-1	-	CSVEKTSGRFVGTQYF	TGCAGCGTTGAAAAGACTAGCGGGAGGTTCGTGGGGACCCAGTACTTC
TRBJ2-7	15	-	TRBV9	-	CASSVAGQTGNEQYF	TGTGCCAGCAGCGTAGCTGGCCAGACGGGGAACGAGCAGTACTTC
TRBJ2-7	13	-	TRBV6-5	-	CASSRGSLMEQYF	TGTGCCAGCAGTCGGGGCAGCCTAATGGAGCAGTACTTC
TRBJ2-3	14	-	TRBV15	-	CATSRPLQPDTQYF	TGTGCCACCAGCAGACCTCTCCAGCCAGATACGCAGTATTTT
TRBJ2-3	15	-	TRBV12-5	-	CASGLGQASTDTQYF	TGTGCTAGTGGTTTGGGCCAGGCTAGCACAGATACGCAGTATTTT
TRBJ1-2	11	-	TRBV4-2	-	CASSQEGSYTF	TGTGCCAGCAGCCAAGAAGGCAGCTACACCTTC
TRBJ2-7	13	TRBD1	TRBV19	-	CASSRQGSYEQYF	TGTGCCAGTAGCCGACAGGGCTCCTACGAGCAGTACTTC
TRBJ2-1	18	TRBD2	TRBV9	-	CASSVGTGTSGRPAEQFF	TGTGCCAGCAGCGTAGGGACCGGGACTAGCGGCCGACCGGCAGAGCAGTTCTTC
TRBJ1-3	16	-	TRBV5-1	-	CASSLGQSSSGNTIYF	TGCGCCAGCAGCTTGGGACAGAGTTCCTCTGGAAACACCATATATTTT
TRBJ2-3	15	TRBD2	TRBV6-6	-	CASSYRGRSTDTQYF	TGTGCCAGCAGTTACCGCGGGAGGAGCACAGATACGCAGTATTTT
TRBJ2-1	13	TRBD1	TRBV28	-	CANRPGGRDEQFF	TGTGCCAATAGACCAGGGGGCCGGGATGAGCAGTTCTTC
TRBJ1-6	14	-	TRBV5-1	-	CASSPGPNNSPLHF	TGCGCCAGCAGCCCCGGGCCCAATAATTCACCCCTCCACTTT
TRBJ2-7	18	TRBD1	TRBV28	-	CASSLTGPTGISSYEQYF	TGTGCCAGCAGCCTTACGGGCCCGACAGGGATAAGCTCCTACGAGCAGTACTTC
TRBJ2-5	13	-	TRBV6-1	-	CASSEYKRSGGYF	TGTGCCAGCAGTGAATATAAGCGGAGTGGGGGATACTTC
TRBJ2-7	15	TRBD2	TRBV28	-	CATRERTSGAYEQYF	TGTGCCACCCGGGAAAGGACTAGCGGGGCCTACGAGCAGTACTTC
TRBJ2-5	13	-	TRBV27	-	CASSLVRRETQYF	TGTGCCAGCAGTTTAGTTAGACGGGAGACCCAGTACTTC
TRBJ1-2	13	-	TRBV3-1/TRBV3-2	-	CASSQAGNDGYTF	TGTGCCAGCAGCCAAGCAGGGAATGATGGCTACACCTTC
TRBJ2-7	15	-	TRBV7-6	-	CASSLDPGWTYEQYF	TGTGCCAGCAGCTTAGACCCGGGTTGGACCTACGAGCAGTACTTC
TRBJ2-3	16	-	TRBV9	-	CASSVGVAFSTDTQYF	TGTGCCAGCAGCGTAGGAGTGGCCTTTAGCACAGATACGCAGTATTTT
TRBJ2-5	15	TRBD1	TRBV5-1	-	CASSDAQGYSETQYF	TGCGCCAGCAGCGACGCACAGGGGTACAGCGAGACCCAGTACTTC
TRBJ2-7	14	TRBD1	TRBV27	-	CASSLATGSYEQYF	TGTGCCAGCAGTTTAGCGACAGGGTCCTACGAGCAGTACTTC
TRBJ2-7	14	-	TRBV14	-	CASSPGGPVYEQYF	TGTGCCAGCAGCCCGGGGGGCCCGGTCTACGAGCAGTACTTC
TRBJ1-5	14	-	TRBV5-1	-	CASSLAQGGQPQHF	TGCGCCAGCAGCTTGGCGCAGGGAGGTCAGCCCCAGCATTTT
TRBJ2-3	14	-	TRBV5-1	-	CATYAAAVGDTQYF	TGCGCCACCTATGCTGCAGCGGTCGGAGATACGCAGTATTTT
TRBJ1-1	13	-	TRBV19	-	CASSIDTNTEAFF	TGTGCCAGTAGTATTGACACGAACACTGAAGCTTTCTTT
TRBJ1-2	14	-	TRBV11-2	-	CASSLVDRWHGYTF	TGTGCCAGCAGCTTAGTTGACAGGTGGCATGGCTACACCTTC
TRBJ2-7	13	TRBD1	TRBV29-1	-	CSVDGQGFYEQYF	TGCAGCGTTGACGGACAGGGGTTCTACGAGCAGTACTTC
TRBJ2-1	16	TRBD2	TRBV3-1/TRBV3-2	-	CASSHKYAGEWGEQFF	TGTGCCAGCAGCCATAAGTATGCGGGAGAATGGGGTGAGCAGTTCTTC
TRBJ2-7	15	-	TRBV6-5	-	CASSYSGLPRHEQYF	TGTGCCAGCAGTTACTCGGGACTTCCTAGGCACGAGCAGTACTTC
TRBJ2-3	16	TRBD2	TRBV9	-	CASSSDSGGGTDTQYF	TGTGCCAGCAGCTCCGATTCGGGGGGGGGCACAGATACGCAGTATTTT
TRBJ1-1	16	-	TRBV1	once	CTSSHQWTGVRTEAFF	TGCACCAGCAGCCATCAATGGACAGGGGTACGGACTGAAGCTTTCTTT
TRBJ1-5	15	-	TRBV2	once	CASRPPGYSNQPQHF	TGTGCCAGCAGGCCCCCGGGATATAGCAATCAGCCCCAGCATTTT
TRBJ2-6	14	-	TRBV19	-	CASSEGFGANVLTF	TGTGCCAGTTCTGAGGGTTTCGGGGCCAACGTCCTGACTTTC
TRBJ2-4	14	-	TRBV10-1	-	CASTYRGPKNIQYF	TGCGCCAGCACTTACCGGGGGCCCAAAAACATTCAGTACTTC
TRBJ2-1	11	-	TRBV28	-	CASSSPDEQFF	TGTGCCAGCAGTTCCCCGGATGAGCAGTTCTTC
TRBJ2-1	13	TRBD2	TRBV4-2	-	CASSQDGAGGQIF	TGTGCCAGCAGCCAAGACGGTGCGGGAGGGCAGATCTTC
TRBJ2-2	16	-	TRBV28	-	CASSSSGVGNTGELFF	TGTGCCAGCAGTAGTAGCGGTGTTGGGAACACCGGGGAGCTGTTTTTT
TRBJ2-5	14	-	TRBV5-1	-	CASSFEAGRETQYF	TGCGCCAGCAGCTTTGAGGCGGGGCGAGAGACCCAGTACTTC